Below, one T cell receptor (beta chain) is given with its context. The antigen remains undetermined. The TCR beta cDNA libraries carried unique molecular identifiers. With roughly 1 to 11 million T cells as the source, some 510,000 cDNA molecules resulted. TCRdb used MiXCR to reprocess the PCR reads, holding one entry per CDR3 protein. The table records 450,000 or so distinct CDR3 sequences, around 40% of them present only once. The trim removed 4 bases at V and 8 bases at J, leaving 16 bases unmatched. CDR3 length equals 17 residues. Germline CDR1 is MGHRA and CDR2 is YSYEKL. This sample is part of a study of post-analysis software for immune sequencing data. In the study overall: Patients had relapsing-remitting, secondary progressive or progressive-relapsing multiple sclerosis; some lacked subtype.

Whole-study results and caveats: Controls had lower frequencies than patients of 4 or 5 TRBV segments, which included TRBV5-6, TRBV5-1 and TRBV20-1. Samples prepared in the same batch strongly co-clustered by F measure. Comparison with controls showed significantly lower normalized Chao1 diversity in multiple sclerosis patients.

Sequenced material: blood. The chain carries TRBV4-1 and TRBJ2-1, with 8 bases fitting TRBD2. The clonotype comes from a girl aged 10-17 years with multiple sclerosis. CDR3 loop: CASSPRGSGSPLDEQFF. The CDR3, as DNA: TGCGCCAGCAGCCCCCGTGGGAGCGGGAGCCCTTTGGATGAGCAGTTCTTC.